A selection of T cell receptor beta chains follows, all from one sample in a study of shared clonotypes between healthy human individuals. The table came from immunoSEQ multiplex PCR; TCRdb's copy has only in-frame clones and leaves some out. Of about 2 million clones in the sample, about 95% were seen once. The sample consisted of naive CD8+ T cells sorted from blood. Receptors originate from a young man in good health. Each CDR3 is given with its conserved first and last residue. Fields, in order: V gene, CDR3 length, J gene, CDR3 protein.

TRBV27	15	TRBJ2-5	CASSLSVRVQETQYF
TRBV19	17	TRBJ2-7	CASSMGSGQVSRYEQYF
TRBV27	17	TRBJ1-5	CASSSLGTGGGNQPQHF
TRBV9	15	TRBJ2-1	CASSDSGSSYNEQFF
TRBV18	18	TRBJ1-2	CASSPQGSTYTFYYGYTF
TRBV5-4	13	TRBJ1-2	CASSFRGGDGYTF
TRBV5-1	17	TRBJ2-3	CASSHALAGPGTDTQYF
TRBV6-5	13	TRBJ1-6	CASNAAGGSPLHF
TRBV9	12	TRBJ1-1	CASSAQGTEAFF
TRBV7-2	18	TRBJ2-5	CASSLPYSSGRAAETQYF
TRBV4-3	11	TRBJ1-1	CASRGVTEAFF
TRBV2	17	TRBJ2-7	CASSEAGTGSFSYEQYF
TRBV19	14	TRBJ1-1	CASSLGLGNTEAFF
TRBV5-1	14	TRBJ2-3	CASSFGTGADTQYF
TRBV14	15	TRBJ2-7	CASSLLAGGSYEQYF
TRBV7-6	16	TRBJ1-2	CASSLAAGGKVYGYTF
TRBV13	13	TRBJ2-1	CASSPQRHNEQFF
TRBV27	14	TRBJ2-1	CASSFRGPYNEQFF
TRBV28	15	TRBJ2-7	CASTPETGVSHEQYF
TRBV6-1	13	TRBJ1-1	CASSVHKNTEAFF
TRBV27	14	TRBJ2-7	CASSLYRGHHEQYF
TRBV5-6	13	TRBJ1-1	CASSFEENTEAFF
TRBV7-9	15	TRBJ2-7	CASSPGGGPAYEQYF
TRBV27	16	TRBJ2-5	CASSSTQVAAQETQYF
TRBV9	16	TRBJ2-7	CASSGLASGTPYEQYF
TRBV6-6	16	TRBJ2-2	CASSYSGTGVAGELFF
TRBV27	14	TRBJ2-5	CASSTTSGVETQYF
TRBV27	13	TRBJ2-1	CASNGQGSYEQFF
TRBV2	18	TRBJ2-1	CASSGRGPGGAVFNEQFF
TRBV7-8	14	TRBJ2-2	CASSLDRGSGELFF
TRBV7-8	13	TRBJ2-7	CASSLVIGGEQYF
TRBV29-1	15	TRBJ1-1	CSVDPQGAGNTEAFF
TRBV7-9	16	TRBJ2-1	CASSSLPGQGFNEQFF
TRBV27	19	TRBJ2-3	CASSPLFGTGGLTTDTQYF
TRBV27	16	TRBJ1-6	CASSLKFRDSNSPLHF
TRBV30	13	TRBJ2-7	CAWSGGQGDEQYF
TRBV6-1	15	TRBJ1-4	CASSEAISGTEKLFF
TRBV4-1	14	TRBJ2-7	CASSTWGQGYEQYF
TRBV27	17	TRBJ2-2	CASSPRGLRGRDGELFF
TRBV27	13	TRBJ2-7	CASRGQGVVEQYF
TRBV27	15	TRBJ2-7	CASSSPLSGNYEQYF
TRBV28	14	TRBJ1-2	CASSPHRGVYGYTF
TRBV28	11	TRBJ1-2	CASSLSTDWDF
TRBV29-1	16	TRBJ2-7	CSVEDYGQRGSYEQYF
TRBV30	14	TRBJ2-7	CAWSEVAGAHEQYF
TRBV30	14	TRBJ2-5	CAWSVIAGSETQYF
TRBV6-9	13	TRBJ2-2	CASSYSNTGELFF